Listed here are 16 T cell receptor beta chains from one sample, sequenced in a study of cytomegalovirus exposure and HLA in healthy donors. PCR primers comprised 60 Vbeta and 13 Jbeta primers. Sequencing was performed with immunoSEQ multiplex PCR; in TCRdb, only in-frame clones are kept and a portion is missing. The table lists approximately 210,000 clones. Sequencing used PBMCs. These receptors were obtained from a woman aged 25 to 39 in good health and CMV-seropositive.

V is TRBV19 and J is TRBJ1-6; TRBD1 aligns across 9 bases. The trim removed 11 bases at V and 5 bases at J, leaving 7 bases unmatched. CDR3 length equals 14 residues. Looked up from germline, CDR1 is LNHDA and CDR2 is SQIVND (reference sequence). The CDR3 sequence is CASWGDRDNSPLHF. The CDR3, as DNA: TGTGCCTCCTGGGGGGACAGGGATAATTCACCCCTCCACTTT.

The CDR3: CASSPGGRLYTGELFF. DNA of the CDR3: TGCGCCAGCAGTCCCGGGGGGAGACTTTACACCGGGGAGCTGTTTTTT. This chain links TRBV10-1 with TRBJ2-2; 7 bases line up with TRBD2. This CDR3 comprises 16 residues. Looked up from germline, CDR1 is WNHNN and CDR2 is SYGVQD (reference sequence). The V and J ends lost 5 bases and 3 bases, in that order; junction bases with no gene match: 9.

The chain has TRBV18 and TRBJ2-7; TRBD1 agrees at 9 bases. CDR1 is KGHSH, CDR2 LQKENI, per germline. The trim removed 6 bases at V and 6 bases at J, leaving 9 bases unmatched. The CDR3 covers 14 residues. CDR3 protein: CASSTGTGPLEQYF. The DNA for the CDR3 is TGTGCCAGCTCCACCGGGACAGGGCCCCTCGAGCAGTACTTC.

This chain's CDR3 is CASSIDGGSYNEQFF. CDR3 nucleotides: TGTGCCAGTAGTATAGATGGGGGGTCCTACAATGAGCAGTTCTTC. The gene calls are TRBV19 and TRBJ2-1, with D possibly being TRBD2 (6 bases). Germline V gene data show CDR1 as LNHDA and CDR2 as SQIVND (reference sequence). V was cut by 0 bases and J by 1 base, with 7 bases left in between. This CDR3 comprises 15 residues.

The CDR3 region is CASSIGGRNTEAFF. The CDR3 coding sequence is TGCGCCAGCAGTATAGGAGGTCGGAACACTGAAGCTTTCTTT. The V call is TRBV10-1, the J call TRBJ1-1; D gene uncertain. CDR1 and CDR2 (germline): WNHNN, SYGVQD (reference sequence). V was pared by 5 bases and J by 1 base, with 11 bases between. CDR3 length: 14 residues.

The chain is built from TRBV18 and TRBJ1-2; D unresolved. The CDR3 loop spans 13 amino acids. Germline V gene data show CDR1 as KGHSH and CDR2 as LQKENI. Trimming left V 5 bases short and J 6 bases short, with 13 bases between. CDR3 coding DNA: TGTGCCAGCTCATCCTCCTCCGGGGATGGCTACACCTTC. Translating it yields CASSSSSGDGYTF.

This CDR3 reads CAIGKPTSGRTETQYF. CDR3 bases: TGTGCCATCGGGAAACCGACTAGCGGGAGGACAGAGACCCAGTACTTC. The chain carries TRBV10-3 and TRBJ2-5, with 13 bases lining up with TRBD2. The CDR3 extends over 16 amino acids. Trimming removed 8 bases from V and 4 bases from J; junction bases left unmatched: 10. Germline V gene sequence: CDR1 ENHRY, CDR2 SYGVKD.

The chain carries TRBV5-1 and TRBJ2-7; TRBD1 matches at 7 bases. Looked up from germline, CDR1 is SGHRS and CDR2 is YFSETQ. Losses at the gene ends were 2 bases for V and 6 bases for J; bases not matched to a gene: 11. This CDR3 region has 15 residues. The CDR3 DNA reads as TGCGCCAGCAGCTTAGGGACAGTTGATATGGTCGAGCAGTACTTC. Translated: CASSLGTVDMVEQYF.

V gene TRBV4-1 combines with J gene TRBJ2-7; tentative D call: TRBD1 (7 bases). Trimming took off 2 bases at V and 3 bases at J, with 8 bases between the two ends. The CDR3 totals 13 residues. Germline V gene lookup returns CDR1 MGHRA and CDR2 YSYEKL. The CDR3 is CASSQQGGYEQYF. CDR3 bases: TGCGCCAGCAGCCAACAGGGGGGCTACGAGCAGTACTTC.

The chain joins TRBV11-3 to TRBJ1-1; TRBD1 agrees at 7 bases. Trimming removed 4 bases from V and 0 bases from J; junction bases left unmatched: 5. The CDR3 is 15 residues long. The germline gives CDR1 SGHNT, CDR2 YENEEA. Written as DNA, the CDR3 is TGTGCCAGCAGCTCGGGACAGTCCATGAACACTGAAGCTTTCTTT. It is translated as CASSSGQSMNTEAFF.

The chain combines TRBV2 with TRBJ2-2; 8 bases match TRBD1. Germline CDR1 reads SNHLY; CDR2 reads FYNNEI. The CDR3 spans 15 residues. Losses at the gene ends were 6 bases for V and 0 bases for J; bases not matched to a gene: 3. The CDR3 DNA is TGTGCCAGCAGGGGACAGGTGGCGAACACCGGGGAGCTGTTTTTT. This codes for CASRGQVANTGELFF.

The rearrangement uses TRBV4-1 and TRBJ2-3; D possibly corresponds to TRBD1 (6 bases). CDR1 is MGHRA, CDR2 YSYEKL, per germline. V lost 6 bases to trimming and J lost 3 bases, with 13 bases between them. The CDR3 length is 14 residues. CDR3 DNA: TGCGCCAGCAGGCGACAGGATAGGACAGATACGCAGTATTTT. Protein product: CASRRQDRTDTQYF.

In nucleotides, the CDR3 is TGTGCCAGCAGCTCCAGACAGGGGCGAGATGAAAAACTGTTTTTT. This encodes CASSSRQGRDEKLFF. This sequence joins TRBV7-9 and TRBJ1-4; TRBD1 matches 8 bases. CDR3 size: 15 residues. V was pared by 4 bases and J by 6 bases, with 7 bases of the junction left unmatched. The germline gives CDR1 SEHNR, CDR2 FQNEAQ (reference sequence).

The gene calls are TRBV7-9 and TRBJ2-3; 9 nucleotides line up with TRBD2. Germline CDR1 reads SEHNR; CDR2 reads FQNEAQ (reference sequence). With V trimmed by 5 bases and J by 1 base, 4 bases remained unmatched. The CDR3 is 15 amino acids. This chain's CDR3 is CASSTPSGGTDTQYF. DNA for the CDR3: TGTGCCAGCAGCACCCCTAGCGGGGGCACAGATACGCAGTATTTT.

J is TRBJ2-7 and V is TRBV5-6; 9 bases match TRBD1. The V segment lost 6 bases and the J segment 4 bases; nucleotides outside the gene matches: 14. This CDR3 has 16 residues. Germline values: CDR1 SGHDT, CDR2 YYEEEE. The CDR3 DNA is TGTGCCAGCACCCCACTCCCGGGACAGGGATTTTACGAGCAGTACTTC. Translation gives CASTPLPGQGFYEQYF. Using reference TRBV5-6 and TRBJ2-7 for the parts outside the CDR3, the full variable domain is DAGVTQSPTHLIKTRGQQVTLRCSPKSGHDTVSWYQQALGQGPQFIFQYYEEEERQRGNFPDRFSGHQFPNYSSELNVNALLLGDSALYLCASTPLPGQGFYEQYFGPGTRLTVT.

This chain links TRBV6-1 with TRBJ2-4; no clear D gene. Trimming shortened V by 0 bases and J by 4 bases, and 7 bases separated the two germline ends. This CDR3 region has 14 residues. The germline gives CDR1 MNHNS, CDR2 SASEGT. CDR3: CASSEAAVKNIQYF. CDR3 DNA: TGTGCCAGCAGTGAAGCGGCAGTTAAAAACATTCAGTACTTC.